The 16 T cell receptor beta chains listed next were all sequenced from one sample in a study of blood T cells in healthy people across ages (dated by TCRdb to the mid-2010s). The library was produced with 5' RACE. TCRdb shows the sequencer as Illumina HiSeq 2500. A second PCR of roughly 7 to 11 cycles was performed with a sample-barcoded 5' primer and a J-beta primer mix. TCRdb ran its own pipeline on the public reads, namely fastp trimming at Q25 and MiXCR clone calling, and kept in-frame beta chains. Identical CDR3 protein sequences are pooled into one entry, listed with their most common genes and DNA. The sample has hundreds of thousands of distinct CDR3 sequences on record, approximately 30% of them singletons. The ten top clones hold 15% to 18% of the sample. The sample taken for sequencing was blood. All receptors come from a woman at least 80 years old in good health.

CDR3 region: CSATEGGPNQPQHF. CDR3 in DNA: TGCAGTGCTACCGAGGGGGGGCCGAATCAGCCCCAGCATTTT. This chain links TRBV20-1 with TRBJ1-5; D may be TRBD1 (6 bases). The CDR3 is 14 amino acids. Trimming removed 4 bases from V and 4 bases from J, with 14 bases in between. In germline, CDR1 is DFQATT, CDR2 SNEGSKA (reference sequence).

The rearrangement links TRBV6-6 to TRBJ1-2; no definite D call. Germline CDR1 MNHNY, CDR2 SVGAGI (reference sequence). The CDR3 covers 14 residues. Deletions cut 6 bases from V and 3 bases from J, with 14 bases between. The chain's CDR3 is CASSSGGTDYGYTF. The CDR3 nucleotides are TGTGCCAGCAGCTCAGGAGGCACGGACTATGGCTACACCTTC.

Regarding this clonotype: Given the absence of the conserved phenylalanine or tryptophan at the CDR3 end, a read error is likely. The CDR3 region is CASSRDRRETQYC. DNA of the CDR3: TGTGCCAGCAGCCGAGACAGGAGAGAGACCCAGTACTGC. The chain uses TRBV5-6 and TRBJ2-5, with a weak D call TRBD1 (6 bases). Deletions cut 4 bases from V and 4 bases from J, with 11 bases between. The CDR3 runs 13 residues. In germline, CDR1 is SGHDT, CDR2 YYEEEE.

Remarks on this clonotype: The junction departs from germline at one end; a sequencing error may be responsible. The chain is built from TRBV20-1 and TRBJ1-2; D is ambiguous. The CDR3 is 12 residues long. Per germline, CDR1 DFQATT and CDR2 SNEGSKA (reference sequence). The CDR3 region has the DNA TGCAGCGCTAGATTACGGAGCTATGGCTACACCTTC. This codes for CSARLRSYGYTF.

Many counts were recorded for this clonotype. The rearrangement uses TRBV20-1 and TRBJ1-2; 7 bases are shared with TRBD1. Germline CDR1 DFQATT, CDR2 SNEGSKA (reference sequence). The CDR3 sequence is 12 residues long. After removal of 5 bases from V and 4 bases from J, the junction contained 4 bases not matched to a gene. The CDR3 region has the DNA TGCAGTGCTGCAGGGGGAGTCTATGGCTACACCTTC. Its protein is CSAAGGVYGYTF.

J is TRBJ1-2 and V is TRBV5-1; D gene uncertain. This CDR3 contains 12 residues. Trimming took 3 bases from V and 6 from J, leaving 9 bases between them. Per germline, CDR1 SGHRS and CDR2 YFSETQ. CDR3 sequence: CASSSAIDGYTF. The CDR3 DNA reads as TGCGCCAGCAGCTCTGCTATAGATGGCTACACCTTC. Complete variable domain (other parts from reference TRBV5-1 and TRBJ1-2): KAGVTQTPRYLIKTRGQQVTLSCSPISGHRSVSWYQQTPGQGLQFLFEYFSETQRNKGNFPGRFSGRQFSNSRSEMNVSTLELGDSALYLCASSSAIDGYTFGSGTRLTVV.

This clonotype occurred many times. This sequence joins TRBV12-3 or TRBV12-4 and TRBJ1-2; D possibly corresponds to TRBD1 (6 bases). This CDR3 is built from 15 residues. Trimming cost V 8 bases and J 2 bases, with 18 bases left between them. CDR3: CASRQGGPPNYGYTF. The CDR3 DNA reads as TGTGCCAGCCGTCAAGGGGGGCCGCCGAACTATGGCTACACCTTC.

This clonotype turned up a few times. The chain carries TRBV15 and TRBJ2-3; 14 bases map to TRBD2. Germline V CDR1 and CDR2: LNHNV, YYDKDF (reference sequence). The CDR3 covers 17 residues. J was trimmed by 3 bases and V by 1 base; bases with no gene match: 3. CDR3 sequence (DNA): TGTGCCACCAGCAGAGCGCGGACTAGCGGGGGGACAGATACGCAGTATTTT. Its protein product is CATSRARTSGGTDTQYF. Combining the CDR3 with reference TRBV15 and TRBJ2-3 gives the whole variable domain DAMVIQNPRYQVTQFGKPVTLSCSQTLNHNVMYWYQQKSSQAPKLLFHYYDKDFNNEADTPDNFQSRRPNTSFCFLDIRSPGLGDTAMYLCATSRARTSGGTDTQYFGPGTRLTVL.

This chain's CDR3 is CASSLGLGERDTQYF. CDR3 coding DNA: TGTGCCAGCAGCTTGGGTTTGGGGGAGAGGGATACGCAGTATTTT. J is TRBJ2-3 and V is TRBV7-6, with D perhaps TRBD1 or TRBD2 (5 bases each). In germline, CDR1 is SGHVS, CDR2 FNYEAQ. This CDR3 comprises 15 residues. The V end lost 3 bases, the J end lost 6 bases, and 16 bases lay between the germline ends.

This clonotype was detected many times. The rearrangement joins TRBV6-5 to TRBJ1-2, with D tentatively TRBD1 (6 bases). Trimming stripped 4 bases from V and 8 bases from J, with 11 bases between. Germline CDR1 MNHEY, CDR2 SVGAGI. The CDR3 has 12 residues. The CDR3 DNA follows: TGTGCCAGCAGTTCCGGGACACACGGCTACACCTTC. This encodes CASSSGTHGYTF.

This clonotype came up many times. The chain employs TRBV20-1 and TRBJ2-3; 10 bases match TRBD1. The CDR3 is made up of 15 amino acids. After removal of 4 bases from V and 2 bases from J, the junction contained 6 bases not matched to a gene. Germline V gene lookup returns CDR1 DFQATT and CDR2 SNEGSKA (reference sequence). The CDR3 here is CSATRTGGYTDTQYF. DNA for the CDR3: TGCAGTGCTACCAGGACAGGGGGTTACACAGATACGCAGTATTTT.

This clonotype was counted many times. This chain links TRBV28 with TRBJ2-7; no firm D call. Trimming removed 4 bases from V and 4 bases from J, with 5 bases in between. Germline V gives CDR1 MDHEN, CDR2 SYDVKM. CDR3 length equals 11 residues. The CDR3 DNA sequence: TGTGCCAGCAGTTCCAAATACGAGCAGTACTTC. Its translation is CASSSKYEQYF.

The CDR3 nucleotides read TGCAGTGCTAGAGATCCTTTAACAGAGGGCGCGGAAGCTTTCTTT. It specifies CSARDPLTEGAEAFF. The rearrangement uses TRBV20-1 and TRBJ1-1; D is ambiguous. CDR3 length equals 15 residues. V lost 0 bases and J lost 8, with 19 bases in between. The V gene's germline CDR1 is DFQATT and CDR2 SNEGSKA (reference sequence).

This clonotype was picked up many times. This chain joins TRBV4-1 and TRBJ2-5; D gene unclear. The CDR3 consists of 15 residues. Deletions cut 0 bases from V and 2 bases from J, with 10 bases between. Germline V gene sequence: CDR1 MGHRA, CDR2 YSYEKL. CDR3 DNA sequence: TGCGCCAGCAGCCAAGATTGGGTAGGACAAGAGACCCAGTACTTC. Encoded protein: CASSQDWVGQETQYF.

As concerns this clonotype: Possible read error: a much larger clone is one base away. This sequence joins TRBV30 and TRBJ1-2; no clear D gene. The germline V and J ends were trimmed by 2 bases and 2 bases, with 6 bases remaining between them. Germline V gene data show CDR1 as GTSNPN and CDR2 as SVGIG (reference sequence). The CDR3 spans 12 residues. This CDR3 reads CAWSSDNYGYTF. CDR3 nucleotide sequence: TGTGCCTGGAGTTCGGACAACTATGGCTACACCTTC.

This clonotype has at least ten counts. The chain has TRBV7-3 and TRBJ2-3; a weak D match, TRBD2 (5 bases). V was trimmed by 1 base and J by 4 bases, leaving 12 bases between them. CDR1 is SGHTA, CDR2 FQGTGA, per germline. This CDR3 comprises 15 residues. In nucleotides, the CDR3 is TGTGCCAGCAGCTTAAACCGGGGTCTAGCAGATACGCAGTATTTT. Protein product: CASSLNRGLADTQYF.